One sample yielded the 10 T cell receptor beta chains listed below, sequenced in a study of T cell responses to AZD1222 COVID-19 vaccine. This table comes from immunoSEQ multiplex PCR, and its TCRdb copy is limited to in-frame clones, with some not included. The data contain over 95,000 clones, around 87% of them singletons. This specimen was peripheral blood, taken on day 0 of AZD1222 vaccination. The source is an adult in good health.

V is TRBV5-1 and J is TRBJ1-1; D gene unclear. Germline lookup yields CDR1 SGHRS and CDR2 YFSETQ. The CDR3 sequence is 14 residues long. Trimming took 4 bases from V and 5 from J, leaving 15 bases between them. This CDR3 reads CASSGWTVGTEAFF. CDR3 nucleotides: TGCGCCAGCAGCGGATGGACCGTGGGAACTGAAGCTTTCTTT. Full variable domain (missing parts from reference TRBV5-1 and TRBJ1-1): KAGVTQTPRYLIKTRGQQVTLSCSPISGHRSVSWYQQTPGQGLQFLFEYFSETQRNKGNFPGRFSGRQFSNSRSEMNVSTLELGDSALYLCASSGWTVGTEAFFGQGTRLTVV.

The rearrangement uses TRBV2 and TRBJ2-6; 7 positions match TRBD1. Germline CDR1 reads SNHLY; CDR2 reads FYNNEI. Losses at the gene ends were 6 bases for V and 10 bases for J; bases not matched to a gene: 9. This CDR3 spans 14 amino acids. The CDR3 bases are TGTGCCAGCAGAGATAAAACAGGGGTAAACGTCCTGACTTTC. It specifies CASRDKTGVNVLTF.

This clone was seen only once. V and J are TRBV10-3 and TRBJ1-5; D call uncertain. With 5 bases removed from V and 7 bases from J, the gap between germline ends came to 18 bases. In germline, CDR1 is ENHRY, CDR2 SYGVKD. The CDR3 consists of 15 residues. The CDR3 spells CAISPGRAQPQPQHF. The CDR3 nucleotides read TGTGCCATCAGTCCCGGGAGGGCTCAGCCACAGCCCCAGCATTTT.

The chain carries TRBV19 and TRBJ2-1, with a weak D call TRBD1 (6 bases). This CDR3 has 19 amino acids. Per germline, CDR1 LNHDA and CDR2 SQIVND (reference sequence). Trimming removed 5 bases at V and 0 bases at J, with 23 bases between. In DNA, the CDR3 is TGTGCCAGTAGTGTTAGAGGGACACAATCCCAGAGCTCCTACAATGAGCAGTTCTTC. Encoded protein: CASSVRGTQSQSSYNEQFF.

The rearrangement joins TRBV10-1 to TRBJ2-7, with D possibly matching TRBD1 (5 bases). Looked up from germline, CDR1 is WNHNN and CDR2 is SYGVQD (reference sequence). The V gene lost 10 bases and the J gene lost 4 bases, with 23 bases spanning the gap. The CDR3 spans 15 residues. As DNA, the CDR3 is TGCGCCAACACCCCTGACAGTAAAACGAAATACGAGCAGTACTTC. Protein product: CANTPDSKTKYEQYF.

The gene calls are TRBV4-3 and TRBJ2-7; D not resolved. The CDR3 loop spans 16 amino acids. V gave up 0 bases and J gave up 4 bases, with 16 bases separating them. CDR1 LGHNA and CDR2 YSLEER come from the germline V gene. Here the CDR3 reads CASSQDSGSRWYEQYF. The CDR3 DNA sequence: TGCGCCAGCAGCCAAGATTCTGGCTCCCGGTGGTACGAGCAGTACTTC.

The J gene is TRBJ2-1, the V gene TRBV28; 7 bases map to TRBD1. The CDR3 spans 11 residues. The V gene's germline CDR1 is MDHEN and CDR2 SYDVKM. With 6 bases clipped from V and 14 bases from J, the junction kept 7 bases outside the gene matches. The CDR3 here is CASSRGTEKFF. CDR3 coding DNA: TGTGCCAGCAGCCGAGGGACAGAAAAGTTCTTC.

The V gene is TRBV24-1, the J gene TRBJ2-6; a possible D gene is TRBD1 (6 bases). Germline loops: CDR1 KGHDR, CDR2 SFDVKD. Trimming took off 4 bases at V and 3 bases at J, with 12 bases between the two ends. This CDR3 contains 16 residues. The CDR3 region is CATSDPQGVGANVLTF. CDR3 nucleotide sequence: TGTGCCACCAGTGACCCACAGGGAGTTGGGGCCAACGTCCTGACTTTC.

The J gene is TRBJ2-7, the V gene TRBV28; 10 bases align to TRBD1. There are 15 residues in the CDR3. V gave up 1 base and J gave up 5 bases; unmatched junction bases: 5. Germline V gene sequence: CDR1 MDHEN, CDR2 SYDVKM. The CDR3 nucleotides read TGTGCCAGCAGTTTATATGGGACAGGGGCCCACGAGCAGTACTTC. Protein: CASSLYGTGAHEQYF.

The J gene is TRBJ2-3, the V gene TRBV7-9; no definite D call. The CDR3 runs to 14 residues. V was clipped by 2 bases and J by 1 base, with 7 bases between them. The germline V gene has CDR1 SEHNR and CDR2 FQNEAQ (reference sequence). The CDR3 protein is CASSLYDGTDTQYF. As DNA, the CDR3 is TGTGCCAGCAGCTTATACGACGGCACAGATACGCAGTATTTT.